These T cell receptor beta chains were read from a single sample in a study of CD8+CD57+ T cells in acquired aplastic anemia. Via MiXCR, TCRdb re-called the reads, giving one row per CDR3 protein. The repertoire has around 230,000 distinct CDR3 sequences, roughly 55% of them found once; the top ten carry about 29%. The sequenced material came from sorted CD4+, CD8+, or CD8+CD57+ T cells (not recorded which) from PBMCs. The source of these receptors is a human donor in good health. The CDR3 runs from the conserved cysteine through the conserved F or W. Fields, in order: clone size, D gene, V gene, J gene, CDR3 DNA, CDR3 protein. D genes are given only for firm matches. Expanded clones are given a class, and other clones once, few, many or no size at all.

>.|.|TRBV7-8|TRBJ2-7
TGTGCCAGCAGCTTAGCGCTCGCTGCCACCTACGAGCAGTACTTC
CASSLALAATYEQYF
>.|.|TRBV12-3/TRBV12-4|TRBJ2-1
TGTGCCGGCATATGCGGCCAGAATGAGCAGTTCTTC
CAGICGQNEQFF
>.|.|TRBV7-8|TRBJ1-2
TGTGCCAGCAGGGGGTTAGGGGGGGCAGCTGGCTACACCTTC
CASRGLGGAAGYTF
>few|.|TRBV10-3|TRBJ2-7
TGTGCCATCAGTGACGGAGGGCGGTACTACGAGCAGTACTTC
CAISDGGRYYEQYF
>.|TRBD2|TRBV10-3|TRBJ2-7
TGTGCCATCAGTGAGAGTCTAGCGGGCCCCTACGAGCAGTACTTC
CAISESLAGPYEQYF
>many|TRBD2|TRBV30|TRBJ2-7
TGTGCCTGGACTAGCGGGAGCGGCTACGAGCAGTACTTC
CAWTSGSGYEQYF
>many|TRBD2|TRBV15|TRBJ2-4
TGTGCCACCAGCAGATCGACCGAGCGGGGAAACATTCAGTACTTC
CATSRSTERGNIQYF
>once|TRBD1|TRBV5-6|TRBJ2-5
TGTGCCAGCAGCTTTGGGACAGGGACACAAGAGACCCAGTACTTC
CASSFGTGTQETQYF
>many|.|TRBV4-1|TRBJ1-1
TGCGCCAGCAGCAGGGGAAGCACTGAAGCTTTCTTT
CASSRGSTEAFF
>.|TRBD2|TRBV7-9|TRBJ2-3
TGTGCCAGCAGCTGGACTAGCGGGAGGTCAGATACGCAGTATTTT
CASSWTSGRSDTQYF
>.|.|TRBV29-1|TRBJ2-7
TGCAGTTTTATATCCCAATACTCCTACGAGCAGTACTTC
CSFISQYSYEQYF
>.|.|TRBV19|TRBJ1-1
TGTGCCAGTAGTATTAATATACAGGGGAACACTGAAGCTTTCTTT
CASSINIQGNTEAFF
>.|.|TRBV20-1|TRBJ2-7
TGCAGTGCTATACAGGCGGTGGGGAATCCTTACGAGCAGTACTTC
CSAIQAVGNPYEQYF
>many|.|TRBV4-1|TRBJ1-2
TGCGCCAGCAGCCAAGAAGACACTAACTATGGCTACACCTTC
CASSQEDTNYGYTF
>.|.|TRBV30|TRBJ2-5
TGTGCCTGGAGTTCCGACCTGGCGGAGACCCAGTACTTC
CAWSSDLAETQYF
>.|TRBD2|TRBV5-8|TRBJ2-3
TGTGCCAGCGGGACTAGCGGGGGACACACAGATACGCAGTATTTT
CASGTSGGHTDTQYF
>many|.|TRBV18|TRBJ2-2
TGTGCCAGCTCGAGGACAGCCCTCGGGGAGCTGTTTTTT
CASSRTALGELFF
>.|.|TRBV25-1|TRBJ1-2
TGTGCCAGCAGTGGCAACAGGGAGGGAAACTATGGCTACACCTTC
CASSGNREGNYGYTF
>many|.|TRBV20-1|TRBJ2-7
TGCAGTGCTCCAAGCTCCTACGAGCAGTACTTC
CSAPSSYEQYF
>.|.|TRBV5-8|TRBJ2-7
TGTGCCAGCAGCCGAGGGACGGAGCAGTACTTC
CASSRGTEQYF
>.|.|TRBV29-1|TRBJ2-7
TGCGGCGGGGGCCAGGGCCTCGAGCAGTACTTC
CGGGQGLEQYF
>many|.|TRBV12-3/TRBV12-4|TRBJ2-7
TGTGCCAGCATGATCAGGGGAGGCGAGCAGTACTTC
CASMIRGGEQYF
>.|.|TRBV19|TRBJ1-5
TGTGCCAGTAGTAGTGGTCAGCCCCAGCATTTT
CASSSGQPQHF
>.|.|TRBV7-2|TRBJ2-3
TGTGCCAGCAGCCAAGAGGCCGGACGCACAGATACGCAGTATTTT
CASSQEAGRTDTQYF
>.|.|TRBV10-3|TRBJ2-1
TGTGCCATCATGGAACAACAAAATGAGCAGTTCTTC
CAIMEQQNEQFF
>.|.|TRBV7-3|TRBJ2-3
TGTGCCAGCAGCGAGGCTGCCTCTAGCACAGATACGCAGTATTTT
CASSEAASSTDTQYF
>many|.|TRBV6-5|TRBJ1-5
TGTGCCAGCAGTTATAAGGGGGAAGGTCAGCCCCAGCATTTT
CASSYKGEGQPQHF
>.|.|TRBV10-3|TRBJ2-7
TGTGCCATCAGTGAGCAGGGTGCCTACGAGCAGTACTTC
CAISEQGAYEQYF
>.|TRBD1|TRBV12-3/TRBV12-4|TRBJ2-5
TGTGCCAGCAGCTTCGGACAGGGGTGGTCGACCCAGTACTTC
CASSFGQGWSTQYF
>few|.|TRBV7-3|TRBJ2-7
TGTGCCAGCCTACCATGCCGCGGGGAGCAGTACTTC
CASLPCRGEQYF
>many|.|TRBV6-1|TRBJ2-7
TGTGCCAGCAGTGAGCGCCGCGGGACGGGGGTCTACGAGCAGTACTTC
CASSERRGTGVYEQYF
>.|.|TRBV6-5|TRBJ2-7
TGTGCCAGCAGTTATAGGGTGGAGGTCCAGCAGTACTTC
CASSYRVEVQQYF